What follows are 19 T cell receptor beta chains derived from one specimen sequenced in a study of T-cell reconstitution after alpha-beta-depleted transplantation in children. TCRbeta library construction was performed incorporating unique molecular identifiers. In TCRdb, the PCR reads were re-called with MiXCR into one record per CDR3 protein. Among roughly 220,000 distinct CDR3 sequences, about 12% were seen once, and the ten largest hold over 2.5%. Sample: PBMCs from the stem cell graft donor, taken from the stem cell graft. The origin of the receptors is a human donor who donated a stem cell graft to a child with acute lymphoblastic leukemia.

The J gene is TRBJ2-7, the V gene TRBV7-9; 7 nucleotides line up with TRBD2. The length of the CDR3 is 15 residues. From germline, CDR1 is SEHNR and CDR2 FQNEAQ (reference sequence). The trim removed 3 bases at V and 7 bases at J, leaving 12 bases unmatched. The DNA of the CDR3 is TGTGCCAGCAGCTTCCGAAAAGCGGGGCAAGAGGAGCAGTACTTC. It yields the protein CASSFRKAGQEEQYF.

This clonotype appeared many times. The gene calls are TRBV12-3 or TRBV12-4 and TRBJ1-6; D unresolved. Trimming pared 6 bases from V and 3 bases from J, leaving 12 bases between. The CDR3 consists of 15 residues. The CDR3 sequence: CASSSPFDYNSPLHF. The CDR3, as DNA: TGTGCCAGCAGCTCGCCGTTCGACTATAATTCACCCCTCCACTTT.

This clonotype occurred many times. The V and J genes are TRBV27 and TRBJ2-7; D may be TRBD1 or TRBD2 (5 bases each). Trimming cost V 4 bases and J 6 bases, with 19 bases left between them. Looked up from germline, CDR1 is MNHEY and CDR2 is SMNVEV (reference sequence). The CDR3 runs to 15 residues. CDR3: CASSWALGTPAEQYF. CDR3 DNA sequence: TGTGCCAGCAGTTGGGCCCTCGGGACGCCGGCCGAGCAGTACTTC.

This clonotype occurred a few times. The V and J genes are TRBV7-6 and TRBJ2-7; 8 nucleotides align to TRBD1. V lost 1 base, J lost 0 bases, and 14 bases stayed unmatched. This CDR3 has 19 residues. The V gene's germline CDR1 is SGHVS and CDR2 FNYEAQ. CDR3: CASSLVFRERGQASYEQYF. The CDR3 coding sequence is TGTGCCAGCAGCTTAGTCTTCAGAGAGAGGGGACAGGCCTCCTACGAGCAGTACTTC.

The chain employs TRBV4-3 and TRBJ2-2; a weak D match, TRBD2 (7 bases). Germline V CDR1 and CDR2: LGHNA, YSLEER. The ends were cut back, 1 base at V and 5 bases at J, with 17 bases in the middle. The CDR3 sequence is 17 residues long. The CDR3 spells CASSQGRGGSWTGELFF. The CDR3 nucleotides are TGCGCCAGCAGCCAAGGGCGCGGGGGCTCTTGGACCGGGGAGCTGTTTTTT.

This clonotype was counted many times. The J gene is TRBJ2-3, the V gene TRBV5-1; 9 nucleotides align to TRBD2. The trim removed 4 bases at V and 0 bases at J, leaving 9 bases unmatched. Germline loops: CDR1 SGHRS, CDR2 YFSETQ. The CDR3 length is 17 residues. The CDR3 nucleotides read TGCGCCAGCAGCCTACCGACTAGCGGATATAGCACAGATACGCAGTATTTT. Translating it yields CASSLPTSGYSTDTQYF.

This clonotype was observed many times. The chain links TRBV19 to TRBJ1-1; D remains unclear. This CDR3 contains 11 residues. Germline CDR1 LNHDA, CDR2 SQIVND (reference sequence). Trimming took off 3 bases at V and 6 bases at J, with 5 bases between the two ends. The CDR3 spells CASSISAEAFF. The CDR3 bases are TGTGCCAGTAGTATTTCCGCTGAAGCTTTCTTT.

This clonotype was counted ten times or more. V and J are TRBV9 and TRBJ2-3; no clear D gene. This CDR3 has 14 residues. The germline V gene encodes CDR1 SGDLS and CDR2 YYNGEE. Deletions cut 4 bases from V and 5 bases from J, with 14 bases between. CDR3 sequence: CASSPQTSGDTQYF. CDR3 coding DNA: TGTGCCAGCAGCCCTCAAACATCGGGAGATACGCAGTATTTT.

This clonotype was detected many times. The genes are TRBV12-3 or TRBV12-4 and TRBJ2-3; 9 bases map to TRBD2. The CDR3 sequence is 16 residues long. Trimming took 1 base from V and 6 from J; bases not matched to a gene: 8. The CDR3 protein is CASSLVGAGGRDTQYF. The CDR3 DNA follows: TGTGCCAGCAGTTTAGTTGGAGCGGGAGGTAGGGATACGCAGTATTTT.

This clonotype has a count of ten or more. The CDR3 reads CSARGGGAGQPQHF. The CDR3 DNA follows: TGCAGTGCTCGAGGAGGGGGGGCCGGTCAGCCCCAGCATTTT. The rearrangement uses TRBV20-1 and TRBJ1-5; D is possibly TRBD1 (6 bases). V was cut by 5 bases and J by 6 bases, with 17 bases left in between. The CDR3 runs to 14 residues. The germline gives CDR1 DFQATT, CDR2 SNEGSKA (reference sequence).

This clonotype was counted at least ten times. The chain couples TRBV21-1 to TRBJ1-6. TRBV21-1 represents a pseudogene. The CDR3 runs to 16 residues. The CDR3 loop is CASSLRRGRHNSPLHF. In DNA, the CDR3 is TGTGCCAGCAGCCTACGGCGGGGTAGGCATAATTCACCCCTCCACTTT.

The table lists this clonotype with many counts. J is TRBJ1-3 and V is TRBV12-3 or TRBV12-4; D is perhaps TRBD1 (5 bases). Trimming removed 6 bases at V and 0 bases at J, with 12 bases between. This CDR3 has 15 amino acids. The CDR3 bases are TGTGCCAGCAGGCGAACAGGACTCTCTGGAAACACCATATATTTT. It translates to CASRRTGLSGNTIYF.

This clonotype was counted ten times or more. The V and J genes are TRBV28 and TRBJ1-4, with D possibly matching TRBD1 (5 bases). The V end lost 3 bases, the J end lost 5 bases, and 10 bases lay between the germline ends. This CDR3 comprises 14 residues. CDR1 is MDHEN and CDR2 is SYDVKM in the germline V gene. The CDR3 bases are TGTGCCAGCAGTTTCGACAGATACAATGAAAAACTGTTTTTT. The encoded protein is CASSFDRYNEKLFF.

This clonotype was seen many times. This chain connects TRBV28 to TRBJ2-3, with a tentative D call TRBD2 (6 bases). V lost 2 bases, J lost 14 bases, and 14 bases lay in between. Germline V gene lookup returns CDR1 MDHEN and CDR2 SYDVKM. The CDR3 loop spans 12 amino acids. In nucleotides, the CDR3 is TGTGCCAGCAGTTTAGGAGGGAGCCTCCCGTATTTT. This sequence encodes CASSLGGSLPYF. Drawing the rest from reference TRBV28 and TRBJ2-3, the complete variable domain is DVKVTQSSRYLVKRTGEKVFLECVQDMDHENMFWYRQDPGLGLRLIYFSYDVKMKEKGDIPEGYSVSREKKERFSLILESASTNQTSMYLCASSLGGSLPYFGPGTRLTVL.

This clonotype was picked up many times. The chain carries TRBV20-1 and TRBJ1-4, with D possibly being TRBD1 (6 bases). Looked up from germline, CDR1 is DFQATT and CDR2 is SNEGSKA (reference sequence). The V and J ends lost 5 bases and 3 bases respectively, with 13 bases between them. The CDR3 contains 14 residues. CDR3 region: CSAQRGAANEKLFF. The CDR3 DNA follows: TGCAGTGCTCAGAGGGGGGCTGCTAATGAAAAACTGTTTTTT.

This chain connects TRBV20-1 to TRBJ1-6, with 9 bases matching TRBD1. CDR1 and CDR2 (germline): DFQATT, SNEGSKA (reference sequence). With 5 bases clipped from V and 11 bases from J, the junction kept 13 bases outside the gene matches. The length of the CDR3 is 15 residues. CDR3 sequence: CSASKQGAQKPPLHF. CDR3 in DNA: TGCAGTGCTTCCAAACAGGGGGCCCAAAAGCCACCCCTCCACTTT.

This clonotype showed up many times. This sequence joins TRBV14 and TRBJ2-7; D gene ambiguous. The CDR3 sequence is 16 residues long. Trimming left V 0 bases short and J 3 bases short, with 15 bases between. Germline CDR1 and CDR2: SGHDN and FVKESK. The CDR3 bases are TGTGCCAGCAGCCAAGAGGTATGGCGGCCAGGCTACGAGCAGTACTTC. Amino acids: CASSQEVWRPGYEQYF.

This clonotype was detected ten times or more. The rearrangement uses TRBV7-3 and TRBJ1-4; weak D call: TRBD1 (5 bases). The V and J ends lost 1 base and 6 bases respectively, with 15 bases between them. CDR3 length: 16 amino acids. The germline V gene encodes CDR1 SGHTA and CDR2 FQGTGA. CDR3 residues: CASSLNPRGVDEKLFF. The CDR3 DNA reads TGTGCCAGCAGCTTAAACCCTCGGGGGGTGGATGAAAAACTGTTTTTT.

There are many counts of this clonotype. The chain recombines TRBV5-1 with TRBJ2-3; TRBD1 aligns across 9 bases. The CDR3 has 18 amino acids. Per the germline V gene, CDR1 is SGHRS and CDR2 is YFSETQ. The junction had 13 bases not matched to a gene; V was cut back by 0 bases and J by 5 bases. CDR3 bases: TGCGCCAGCAGCTTGGCGGTCAGGGGGACAGGGCTGTTAGATACGCAGTATTTT. Protein product: CASSLAVRGTGLLDTQYF.